The following is a TCR beta chain sequence with its context. There is no known antigen for this receptor. One junction end does not reproduce the germline sequence, and a read error may be involved. The sample belongs to a study of T-cell memory formation after mild COVID-19 (TCRdb year 2021). About the investigation overall: TCR sequence clusters from the two donors were largely donor specific. Two young, previously healthy adult volunteers made up the cohort, one male and one female. In two donors, T-cell clones that expanded and contracted after mild COVID-19 were followed by sequencing TCRalpha and TCRbeta repertoires longitudinally. Broad study findings and their caveats: Some responding clones were found in pre-infection memory, which suggests that pre-existing cross-reactive memory T cells took part in the SARS-CoV-2 response. Contracting CD4+ clones were located mainly in the CM and EM memory subsets, whereas CD8+ clones were found to be enriched in EMRA. The study covered only a couple of mild cases, and larger cohorts including severe cases with pre-infection samples were considered necessary. The second-wave clones that peaked on day 37 were not confirmed to be SARS-CoV-2 specific. Clones that contracted from day 15 to 85 showed balanced CD4/CD8 phenotypes, whereas a second wave of clones that expanded from day 15 to 37 leaned towards CD4+.

The sequencer listed for this sample is Illumina NovaSeq 6000. cDNA libraries for TCRalpha and TCRbeta were prepared by 5'RACE using constant-segment primers, with sample barcodes and unique molecular identifiers added. Trizol reagent was used to extract RNA from every sample. Amplification of the libraries took two PCR steps, and the second step added a second sample barcode plus Illumina TruSeq adapters. Sequencing of libraries was performed on an Illumina NovaSeq with 2 x 150 bp paired-end reads. The authors processed their data as follows. Reads were demultiplexed and collapsed into UMI-guided consensus sequences with migec v1.2.7. Using mixcr v2.1.11, UMI consensuses were aligned to TRA and TRB V and J templates and then assembled into clonotypes. Clonotypes were classified as expanded or contracted when called significant by both edgeR and NoisET, with noise models trained on biological replicates. edgeR calls used a false discovery rate-adjusted p below 0.01 and a log2 fold-change threshold of 1. PCA with hierarchical clustering of max-normalized trajectories of the 1000 most abundant clonotypes was used as exploratory dynamics analysis. Separately sequenced CD4+ and CD8+ repertoires were used to assign a CD4 or CD8 phenotype to each responding clone. Starting from the raw public reads, TCRdb applied fastp trimming at Q25, assembled clones with MiXCR and retained in-frame beta chains. Rows with one shared CDR3 protein collapse into an entry with the most common genes and DNA. The V and J calls reflect TCRdb's pipeline rather than the authors' work. In this sample the table shows some 180,000 distinct CDR3 sequences, about 18% of which occur a single time. The top ten clones comprise 3% to 4% of the sample.

Ficoll-Paque density gradient centrifugation was the method used to isolate PBMCs. The CDR3 numbers 13 residues from cysteine through phenylalanine. The retained sequence is limited to the CDR3, 39 bases, with the frame set at the first base. Taken from the germline V gene, the CDR1 and CDR2 loops are SGHTA and FQGNSA. Specimen: PBMCs or a T cell subset sorted from them (not recorded which). The receptor's source is a man between 18 and 35 years old who had mild COVID-19 (a few samples of this study predate the infection). The sample titles of this study are shuffled in the database, so cell type and time point are left out; the donor was told from shared clones. The rearrangement joined TRBV7-2 to TRBJ1-5; the D gene lacks a confident call. The nucleotide sequence reads as follows: TGTGCCAGCAGCTCCCAGCTTAATCAGCCCCAGCAATTT. Translated, it gives CASSSQLNQPQQF.